The source of this T cell receptor (beta chain) is a study of cytomegalovirus exposure and HLA in healthy donors. Use of 60 Vbeta and 13 Jbeta primers characterized the PCR. Some clones are missing from TCRdb's copy, which holds only in-frame ones; the method was immunoSEQ multiplex PCR. The sample gives 200,000 to 250,000 clones, about four fifths of which show up once; roughly 10% is in the top ten. CDR3 length equals 14 residues. Germline assignment: CDR1 SGHTA and CDR2 FQGNSA. Trimming took off 5 bases at V and 4 bases at J, with 15 bases between the two ends. General observations from the study: Among immune exposure information, only CMV serostatus was available. Exclusion as indistinguishable affected some V segments, including TRBV6-2 and TRBV6-3. It was approximately 170 TCR beta chains that were listed as cytomegalovirus-associated. The authors later linked a missense DCLRE1C variant to TCR beta V- and J-gene trimming.

A remark on this clone: Its antigen remains unknown.

The rearrangement links TRBV7-2 to TRBJ2-7; D unresolved. Sequenced input: PBMCs. The clonotype comes from a woman aged 50 to 65 in good health and CMV-seropositive. CDR3 sequence (DNA): TGTGCCAGCAGCCGGAGCCCCCTCGGATACGAGCAGTACTTC. Protein: CASSRSPLGYEQYF.